This T cell receptor beta chain comes out of a study of T cell responses to AZD1222 COVID-19 vaccine. Trimming took off 5 bases at V and 3 bases at J, with 16 bases between the two ends. The CDR3 length is 15 residues. The germline gives CDR1 MNHEY, CDR2 SVGAGI. Sequenced by immunoSEQ multiplex PCR; TCRdb stores in-frame clones only, minus some. The table has about 140,000 clones, roughly 82% seen once; the top ten hold 4.1%. Study observations and caveats: Mapped onto spike, vaccine-associated CD4 TCRs spanned it and were dominant at 160-218 and 743-854. Females made up more of the donors, who were largely white British, and clonal diversity may have come out too low. Breadth and depth of Spike-specific TCRs rose after two AZD1222 doses. Regions left unmutated in variants are reportedly the target of nearly half of spike-specific TCRs.

As regards this clone: Its specificity is unknown.

The V and J genes are TRBV6-5 and TRBJ1-1, with D tentatively TRBD1 (5 bases). Sample: peripheral blood, taken on day 0 of AZD1222 vaccination. This clonotype was obtained from an adult in good health. The CDR3 is CASSLRQVGDTEAFF. The CDR3 DNA is TGTGCCAGCAGTCTCCGTCAGGTAGGGGACACTGAAGCTTTCTTT.